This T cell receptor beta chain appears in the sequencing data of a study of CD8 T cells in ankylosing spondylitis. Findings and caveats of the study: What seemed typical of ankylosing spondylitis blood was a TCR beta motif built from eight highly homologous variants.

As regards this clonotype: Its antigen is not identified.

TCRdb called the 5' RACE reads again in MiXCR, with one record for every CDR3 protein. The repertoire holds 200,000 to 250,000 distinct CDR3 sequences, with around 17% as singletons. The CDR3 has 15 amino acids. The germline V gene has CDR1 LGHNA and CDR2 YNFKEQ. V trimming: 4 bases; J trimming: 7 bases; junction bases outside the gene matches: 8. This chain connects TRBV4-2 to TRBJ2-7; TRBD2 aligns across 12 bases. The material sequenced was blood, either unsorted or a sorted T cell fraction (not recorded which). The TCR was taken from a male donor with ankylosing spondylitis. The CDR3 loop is CASSPPTGLAGEQYF. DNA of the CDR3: TGTGCCAGCAGCCCACCCACCGGACTAGCGGGGGAGCAGTACTTC.